This T cell receptor beta chain was recovered during a study of cytomegalovirus exposure and HLA in healthy donors. As regards this clone: Its specificity is unknown.

Regarding the study as a whole: A later examination showed that TCR association rates differed by HLA locus, with DRB1 most and HLA-C fewest. The authors listed around 150 TCR beta chains as cytomegalovirus-associated. Later on, an analysis found that several of the most significant clusters appeared to be linked to common viral pathogens, which included parvovirus B19.

The PCR was carried out with 60 Vbeta primers and 13 Jbeta primers. Produced via immunoSEQ multiplex PCR; TCRdb's table is partial and in-frame only. Of about 180,000 clones detected, around three quarters appear once; the ten largest clones hold roughly 2.5%. Trimming took off 1 base at V and 2 bases at J, with 11 bases between the two ends. The CDR3 extends over 15 amino acids. Germline-derived CDR1 and CDR2 are SGHDT and YYEEEE. This chain connects TRBV5-6 to TRBJ2-3; TRBD2 is a possible D gene (7 bases). Sequencing used PBMCs. The sequence came from a woman in her twenties or thirties in good health and CMV-seropositive. DNA for the CDR3: TGTGCCAGCAGCTTGACGGGGGGCCCCACAGATACGCAGTATTTT. It codes for CASSLTGGPTDTQYF.